The clone carrying this TCR beta chain was counted a few times. Its antigen is as yet unknown. This CDR3 comprises 16 residues. Germline assignment: CDR1 KGHSH and CDR2 LQKENI. The V end was cut by 3 bases, the J end by 0 bases, with 12 bases between. Through template switching, a universal primer site was introduced, and the cDNA contained unique molecular identifiers. Via MiXCR, TCRdb re-called the 5' RACE reads, giving one row per CDR3 protein. The top ten clones hold around 12% of a sample with about 450,000 distinct CDR3 sequences, under 20% of them seen once. This record comes from a study of identical twins. Study-wide results and caveats: Surplus twin overlap in beta out-of-frame sequences was less pronounced. The models systematically underestimated how much out-of-frame TCR alpha was shared in monozygotic twins. Part of the zero-insertion signal could reflect confounding by invariant MAIT and iNKT cells.

Specimen: naive T cells sorted from blood. This rearrangement joins TRBV18 to TRBJ1-3; D is possibly TRBD1 (5 bases). The clonotype originates from a man aged 45-65 years in good health. CDR3 amino acids: CASSPGTPSSGNTIYF. The CDR3 DNA is TGTGCCAGCTCACCGGGGACTCCCAGCTCTGGAAACACCATATATTTT.